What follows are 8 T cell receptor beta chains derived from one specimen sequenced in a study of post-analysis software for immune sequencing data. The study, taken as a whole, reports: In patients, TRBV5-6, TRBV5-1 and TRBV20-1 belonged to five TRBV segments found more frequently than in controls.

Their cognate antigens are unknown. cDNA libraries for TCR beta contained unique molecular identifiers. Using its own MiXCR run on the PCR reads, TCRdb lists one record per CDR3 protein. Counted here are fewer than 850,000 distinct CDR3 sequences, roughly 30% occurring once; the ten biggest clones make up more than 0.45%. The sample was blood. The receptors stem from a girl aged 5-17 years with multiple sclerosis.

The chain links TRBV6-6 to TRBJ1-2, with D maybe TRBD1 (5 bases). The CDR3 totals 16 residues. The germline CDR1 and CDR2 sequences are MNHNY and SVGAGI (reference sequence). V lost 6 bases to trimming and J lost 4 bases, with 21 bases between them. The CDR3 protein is CASSPSLGRAGYGYTF. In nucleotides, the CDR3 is TGTGCCAGCAGCCCATCTCTAGGCAGGGCGGGCTATGGCTACACCTTC.

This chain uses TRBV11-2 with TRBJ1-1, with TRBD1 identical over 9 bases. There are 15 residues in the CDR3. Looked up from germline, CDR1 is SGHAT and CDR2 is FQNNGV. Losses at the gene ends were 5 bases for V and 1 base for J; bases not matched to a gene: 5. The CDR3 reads CASSPPGQGNTEAFF. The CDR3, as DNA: TGTGCCAGCAGCCCGCCGGGACAGGGGAACACTGAAGCTTTCTTT.

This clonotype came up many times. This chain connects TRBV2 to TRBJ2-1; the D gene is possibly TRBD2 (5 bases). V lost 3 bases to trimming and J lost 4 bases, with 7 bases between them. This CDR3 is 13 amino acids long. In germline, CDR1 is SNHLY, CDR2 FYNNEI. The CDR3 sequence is CASSEGAYNEQFF. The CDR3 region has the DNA TGTGCCAGCAGTGAGGGAGCTTACAATGAGCAGTTCTTC.

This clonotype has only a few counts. CDR3 in amino acids: CATSDAGDYSNQPQHF. The CDR3 nucleotides read TGTGCCACCAGTGACGCGGGTGATTATAGCAATCAGCCCCAGCATTTT. The chain has TRBV24-1 and TRBJ1-5; D call uncertain. The V gene lost 4 bases and the J gene lost 0 bases, with 12 bases spanning the gap. Per germline, CDR1 KGHDR and CDR2 SFDVKD. The length of the CDR3 is 16 residues.

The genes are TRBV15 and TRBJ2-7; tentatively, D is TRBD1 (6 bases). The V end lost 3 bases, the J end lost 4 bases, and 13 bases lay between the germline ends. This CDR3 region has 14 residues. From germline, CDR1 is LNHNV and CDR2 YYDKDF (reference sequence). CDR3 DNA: TGTGCCACCAGCAGGGGAAAACAGGGTTACGAGCAGTACTTC. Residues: CATSRGKQGYEQYF.

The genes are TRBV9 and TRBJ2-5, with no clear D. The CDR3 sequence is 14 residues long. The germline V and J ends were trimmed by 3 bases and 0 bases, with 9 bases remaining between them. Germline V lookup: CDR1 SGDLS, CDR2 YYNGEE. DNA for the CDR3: TGTGCCAGCAGCGGACACGGTCACCAAGAGACCCAGTACTTC. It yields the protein CASSGHGHQETQYF.

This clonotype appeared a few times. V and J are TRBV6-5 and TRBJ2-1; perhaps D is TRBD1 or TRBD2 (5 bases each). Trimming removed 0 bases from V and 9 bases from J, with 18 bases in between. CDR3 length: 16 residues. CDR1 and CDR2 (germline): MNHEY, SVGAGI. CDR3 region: CASSYSWDQAGSEQFF. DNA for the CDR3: TGTGCCAGCAGTTACTCTTGGGACCAGGCCGGCAGTGAGCAGTTCTTC.

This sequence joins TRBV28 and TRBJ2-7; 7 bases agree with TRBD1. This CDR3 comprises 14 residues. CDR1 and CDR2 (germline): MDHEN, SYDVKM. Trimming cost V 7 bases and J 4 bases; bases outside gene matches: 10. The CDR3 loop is CASIKTDRPYEQYF. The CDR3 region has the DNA TGTGCCAGCATCAAGACGGACAGGCCTTACGAGCAGTACTTC.